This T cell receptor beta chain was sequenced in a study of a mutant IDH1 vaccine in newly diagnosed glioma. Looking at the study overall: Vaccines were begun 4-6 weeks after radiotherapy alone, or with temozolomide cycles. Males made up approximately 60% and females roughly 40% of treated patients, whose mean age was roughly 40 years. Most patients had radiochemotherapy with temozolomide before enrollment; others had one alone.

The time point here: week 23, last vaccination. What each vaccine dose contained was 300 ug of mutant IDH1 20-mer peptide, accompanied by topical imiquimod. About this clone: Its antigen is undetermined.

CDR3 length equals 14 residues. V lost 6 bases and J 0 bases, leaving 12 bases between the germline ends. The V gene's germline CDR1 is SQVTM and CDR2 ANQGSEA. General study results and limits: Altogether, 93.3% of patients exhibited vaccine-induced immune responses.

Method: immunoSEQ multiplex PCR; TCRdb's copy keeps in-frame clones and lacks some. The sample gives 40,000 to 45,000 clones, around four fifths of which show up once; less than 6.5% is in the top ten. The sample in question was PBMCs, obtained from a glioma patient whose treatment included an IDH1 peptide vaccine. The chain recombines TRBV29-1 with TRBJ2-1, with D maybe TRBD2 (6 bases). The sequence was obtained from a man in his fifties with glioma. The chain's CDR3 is CSVWDSVSYNEQFF. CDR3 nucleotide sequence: TGCAGCGTGTGGGACTCCGTCTCCTACAATGAGCAGTTCTTC.